These 6 T cell receptor beta chains share one sample of origin, sequenced in a study of cytomegalovirus exposure and HLA in healthy donors. Sequencing used immunoSEQ multiplex PCR; TCRdb keeps in-frame clones, though not all of them. The data contain about 68,000 clones, approximately 91% of them seen just once; the ten biggest clones take up 3.1%. The sequencing sample was made of PBMCs. The receptor set was obtained from a man aged 18 to 29 in good health and CMV-seronegative.

The table lists this clone with a count of one. This chain links TRBV30 with TRBJ2-1; 10 nucleotides line up with TRBD1. The germline CDR1 and CDR2 sequences are GTSNPN and SVGIG (reference sequence). This CDR3 comprises 16 residues. Trimming at V came to 2 bases and at J to 5 bases, leaving 9 bases not matched to a gene. CDR3 loop: CAWSPSGTGVNNEQFF. CDR3 DNA sequence: TGTGCCTGGAGTCCATCCGGGACAGGGGTAAACAATGAGCAGTTCTTC.

The chain employs TRBV28 and TRBJ2-3, with D hard to call. Looked up from germline, CDR1 is MDHEN and CDR2 is SYDVKM. This CDR3 has 11 amino acids. Trimming pared 4 bases from V and 5 bases from J, leaving 4 bases between. CDR3 DNA sequence: TGTGCCAGCAGTTCTAGAGATACGCAGTATTTT. Translated, it gives CASSSRDTQYF.

The chain is built from TRBV7-6 and TRBJ2-7; TRBD2 might be the D (6 bases). Trimming cost V 1 base and J 3 bases, with 10 bases left between them. CDR1 is SGHVS and CDR2 is FNYEAQ in the germline V gene. This CDR3 is 14 amino acids long. The CDR3 sequence is CASSLGGSGYEQYF. The CDR3 region has the DNA TGTGCCAGCAGCTTAGGCGGTAGCGGCTACGAGCAGTACTTC.

CDR3 sequence: CASSLGGGAAEAFF. The CDR3 bases are TGTGCCAGCAGCTTGGGGGGTGGGGCTGCTGAAGCTTTCTTT. The chain couples TRBV7-9 to TRBJ1-1, with D possibly TRBD1 on 5 matching bases. This CDR3 spans 14 amino acids. The germline V gene has CDR1 SEHNR and CDR2 FQNEAQ (reference sequence). Trimming took 3 bases from V and 6 from J, leaving 14 bases between them.

The chain is built from TRBV27 and TRBJ2-7, with 9 positions matching TRBD1. V lost 6 bases to trimming and J lost 2 bases; unmatched junction nucleotides: 20. Per germline, CDR1 MNHEY and CDR2 SMNVEV (reference sequence). The CDR3 consists of 19 residues. The CDR3 spells CASSLYRDRERAPTYEQYF. The DNA of the CDR3 is TGTGCCAGCAGCCTCTACCGGGACAGGGAGCGGGCTCCTACCTACGAGCAGTACTTC.

V usage is TRBV15 and J usage is TRBJ2-3; D is unresolved. Per germline, CDR1 LNHNV and CDR2 YYDKDF (reference sequence). The CDR3 covers 12 residues. Trimming removed 0 bases at V and 8 bases at J, with 6 bases between. CDR3 in amino acids: CATSRDSVTQYF. The CDR3 nucleotides read TGTGCCACCAGCAGAGATAGTGTTACGCAGTATTTT.